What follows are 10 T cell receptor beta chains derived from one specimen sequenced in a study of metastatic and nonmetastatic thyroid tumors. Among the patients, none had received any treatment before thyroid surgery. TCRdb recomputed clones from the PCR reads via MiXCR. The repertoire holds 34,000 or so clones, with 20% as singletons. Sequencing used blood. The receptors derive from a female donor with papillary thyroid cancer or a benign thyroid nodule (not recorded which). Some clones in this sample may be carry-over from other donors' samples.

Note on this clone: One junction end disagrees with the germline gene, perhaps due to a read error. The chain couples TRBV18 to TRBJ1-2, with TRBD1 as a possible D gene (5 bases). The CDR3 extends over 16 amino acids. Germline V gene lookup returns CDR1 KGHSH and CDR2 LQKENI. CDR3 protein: CASSPESGGITNCYTF. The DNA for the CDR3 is TGTGCCAGCTCACCAGAGTCCGGGGGAATAACGAATTGCTACACGTTC.

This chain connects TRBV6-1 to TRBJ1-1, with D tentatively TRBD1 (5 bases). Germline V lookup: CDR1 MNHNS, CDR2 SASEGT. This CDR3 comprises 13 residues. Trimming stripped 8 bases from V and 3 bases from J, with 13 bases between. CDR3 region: CASGTAEDTEAFF. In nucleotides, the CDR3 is TGTGCCAGCGGGACCGCGGAGGACACTGAAGCTTTCTTT.

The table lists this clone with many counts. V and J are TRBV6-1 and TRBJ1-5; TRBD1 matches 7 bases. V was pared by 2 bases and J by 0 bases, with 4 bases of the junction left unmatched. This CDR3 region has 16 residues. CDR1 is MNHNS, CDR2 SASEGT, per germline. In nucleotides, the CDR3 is TGTGCCAGCAGTGAACTGACAGGGACTAGCAATCAGCCCCAGCATTTT. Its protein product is CASSELTGTSNQPQHF.

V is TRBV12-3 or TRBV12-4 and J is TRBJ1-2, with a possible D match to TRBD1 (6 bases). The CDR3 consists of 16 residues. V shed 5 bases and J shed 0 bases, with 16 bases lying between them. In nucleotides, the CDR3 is TGTGCCAGCAGTAGGATTGGGACACCTACTAACTATGGCTACACCTTC. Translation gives CASSRIGTPTNYGYTF.

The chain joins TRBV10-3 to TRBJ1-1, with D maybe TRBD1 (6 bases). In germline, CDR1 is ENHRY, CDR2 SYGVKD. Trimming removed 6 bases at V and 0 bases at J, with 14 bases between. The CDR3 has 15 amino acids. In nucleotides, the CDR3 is TGTGCCATCAGGGGGGCGGGGCAACTGAACACTGAAGCTTTCTTT. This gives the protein CAIRGAGQLNTEAFF.

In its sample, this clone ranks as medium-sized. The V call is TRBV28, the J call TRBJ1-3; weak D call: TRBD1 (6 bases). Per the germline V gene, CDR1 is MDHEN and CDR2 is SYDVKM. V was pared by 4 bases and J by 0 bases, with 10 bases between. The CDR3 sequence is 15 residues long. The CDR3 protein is CASSYQGSSGNTIYF. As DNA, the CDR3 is TGTGCCAGCAGTTACCAGGGGTCCTCTGGAAACACCATATATTTT. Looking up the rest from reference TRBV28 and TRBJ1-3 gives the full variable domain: DVKVTQSSRYLVKRTGEKVFLECVQDMDHENMFWYRQDPGLGLRLIYFSYDVKMKEKGDIPEGYSVSREKKERFSLILESASTNQTSMYLCASSYQGSSGNTIYFGEGSWLTVV.

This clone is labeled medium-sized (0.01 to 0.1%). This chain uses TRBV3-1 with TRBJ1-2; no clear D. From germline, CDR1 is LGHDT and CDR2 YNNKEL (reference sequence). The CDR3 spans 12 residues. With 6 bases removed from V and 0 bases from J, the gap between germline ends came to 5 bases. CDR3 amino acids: CASRLANYGYTF. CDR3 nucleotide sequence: TGTGCCAGCAGACTAGCTAACTATGGCTACACCTTC.

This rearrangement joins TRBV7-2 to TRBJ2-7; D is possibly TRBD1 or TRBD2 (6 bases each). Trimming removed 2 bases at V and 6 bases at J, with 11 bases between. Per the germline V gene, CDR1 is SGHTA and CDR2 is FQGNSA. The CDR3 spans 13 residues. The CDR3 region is CASSLPGAFEQYF. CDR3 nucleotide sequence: TGTGCCAGCAGCTTACCGGGGGCGTTCGAGCAGTACTTC. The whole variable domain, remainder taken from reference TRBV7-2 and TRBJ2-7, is GAGVSQSPSNKVTEKGKDVELRCDPISGHTALYWYRQSLGQGLEFLIYFQGNSAPDKSGLPSDRFSAERTGGSVSTLTIQRTQQEDSAVYLCASSLPGAFEQYFGPGTRLTVT.

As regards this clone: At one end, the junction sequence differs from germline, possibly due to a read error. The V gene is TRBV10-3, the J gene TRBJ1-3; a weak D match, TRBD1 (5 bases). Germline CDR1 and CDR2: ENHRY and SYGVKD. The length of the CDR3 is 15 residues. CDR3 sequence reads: CAMTEVGGDGNTRYF. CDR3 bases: TGTGCCATGACCGAAGTTGGGGGAGATGGAAACACCAGATATTTT.

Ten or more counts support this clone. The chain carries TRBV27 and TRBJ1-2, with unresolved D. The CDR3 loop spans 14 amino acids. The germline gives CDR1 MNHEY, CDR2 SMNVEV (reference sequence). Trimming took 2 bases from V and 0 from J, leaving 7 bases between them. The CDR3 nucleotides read TGTGCCAGCAGTTTAGGCAGCACTAACTATGGCTACACCTTC. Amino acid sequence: CASSLGSTNYGYTF.